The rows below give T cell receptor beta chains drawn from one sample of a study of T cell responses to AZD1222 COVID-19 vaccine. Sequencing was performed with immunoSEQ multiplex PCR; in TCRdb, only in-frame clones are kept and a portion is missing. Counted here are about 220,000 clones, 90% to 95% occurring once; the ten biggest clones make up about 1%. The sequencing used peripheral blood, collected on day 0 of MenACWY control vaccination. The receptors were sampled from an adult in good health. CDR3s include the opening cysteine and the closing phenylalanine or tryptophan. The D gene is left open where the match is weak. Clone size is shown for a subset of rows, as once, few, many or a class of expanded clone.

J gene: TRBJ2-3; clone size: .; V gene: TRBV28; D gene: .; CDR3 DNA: TGTGCCAGCGGGGGATCGAAGGGCTTCGCAGATACGCAGTATTTT; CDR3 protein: CASGGSKGFADTQYF
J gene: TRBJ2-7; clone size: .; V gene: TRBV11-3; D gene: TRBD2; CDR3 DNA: TGTGCCAGCATTTCTAGACTAGCGGGCGCCCAACCCTCCTACGAGCAGTACTTC; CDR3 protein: CASISRLAGAQPSYEQYF
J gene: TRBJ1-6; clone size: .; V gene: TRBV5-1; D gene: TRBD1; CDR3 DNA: TGCGCCAGCAGCTTGGAAGGACAGGGGTATTCACCCCTCCACTTT; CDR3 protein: CASSLEGQGYSPLHF
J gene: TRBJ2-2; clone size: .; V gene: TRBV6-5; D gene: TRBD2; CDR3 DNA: TGTGCCAGCAACTTAGCGGGGGCTAACACCGGGGAGCTGTTTTTT; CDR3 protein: CASNLAGANTGELFF
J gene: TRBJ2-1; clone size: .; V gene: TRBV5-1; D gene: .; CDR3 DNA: TGCGCCAGCAGCTTGGGAGCGTACGAGCAGTTCTTC; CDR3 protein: CASSLGAYEQFF
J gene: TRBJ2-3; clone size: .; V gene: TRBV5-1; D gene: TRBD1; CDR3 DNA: TGCGCCAGCAGCTTACTACAGGGGGGCGCAGATACGCAGTATTTT; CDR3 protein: CASSLLQGGADTQYF
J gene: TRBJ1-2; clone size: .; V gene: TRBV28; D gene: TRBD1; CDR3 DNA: TGTGCCAGCACTCAGGGGGCGCGGGTCTATGGCTACACCTTC; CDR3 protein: CASTQGARVYGYTF
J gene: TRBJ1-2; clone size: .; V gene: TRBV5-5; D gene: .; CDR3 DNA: TGTGCCAGCAGCCGACAAGAGCTGGCTGGCTACACCTTC; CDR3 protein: CASSRQELAGYTF
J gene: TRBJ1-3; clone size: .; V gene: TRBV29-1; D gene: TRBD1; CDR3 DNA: TGCAGCGTCGGGGACAGACCCACCATATATTTT; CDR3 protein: CSVGDRPTIYF
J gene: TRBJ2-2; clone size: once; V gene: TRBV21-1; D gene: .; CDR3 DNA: TGTGCCAGCAGCAAAGCGAGACAGGGTAACGGCACCGGGGAGCTGTTTTTT; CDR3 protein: CASSKARQGNGTGELFF
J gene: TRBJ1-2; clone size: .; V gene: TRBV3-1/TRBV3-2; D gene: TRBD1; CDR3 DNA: TGTGCCAGCAGTCACGGCGGGACAGCTAACTATGGCTACACCTTC; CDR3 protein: CASSHGGTANYGYTF
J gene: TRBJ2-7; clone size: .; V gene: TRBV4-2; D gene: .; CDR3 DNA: TGTGCCAGCAGCCAAGTGAACACAGGATACGAGCAGTACTTC; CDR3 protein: CASSQVNTGYEQYF
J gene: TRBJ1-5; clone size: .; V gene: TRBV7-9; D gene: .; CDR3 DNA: TGTGCCAGCAGCAGCAAGAGTAGCAATCAGCCCCAGCATTTT; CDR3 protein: CASSSKSSNQPQHF